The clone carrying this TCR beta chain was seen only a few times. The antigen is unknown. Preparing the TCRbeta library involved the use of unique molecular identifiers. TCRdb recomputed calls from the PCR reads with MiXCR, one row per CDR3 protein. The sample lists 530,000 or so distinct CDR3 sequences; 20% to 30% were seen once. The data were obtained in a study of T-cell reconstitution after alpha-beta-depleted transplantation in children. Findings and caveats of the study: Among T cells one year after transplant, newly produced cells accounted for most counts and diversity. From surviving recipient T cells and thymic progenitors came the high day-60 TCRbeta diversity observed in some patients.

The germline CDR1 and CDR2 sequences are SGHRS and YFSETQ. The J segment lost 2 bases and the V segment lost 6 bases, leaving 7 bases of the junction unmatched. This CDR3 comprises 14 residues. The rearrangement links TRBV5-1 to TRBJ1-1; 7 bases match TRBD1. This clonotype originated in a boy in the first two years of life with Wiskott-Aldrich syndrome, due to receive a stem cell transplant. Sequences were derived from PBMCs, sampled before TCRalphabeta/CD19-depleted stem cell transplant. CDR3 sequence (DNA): TGCGCCAGCAAAAACAACAGGGGCAACACTGAAGCTTTCTTT. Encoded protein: CASKNNRGNTEAFF.